This TCR beta chain came from a study of cytomegalovirus exposure and HLA in healthy donors. The study's findings and limits: Sequencing probably produced one cluster of sequence variants that were highly shared. Later on, an analysis found that several of the most significant clusters appeared to be linked to common viral pathogens, which included parvovirus B19. The sole available immune exposure information was CMV serostatus.

Concerning this clone: Its antigen remains unidentified. At one of its ends the junction is not consistent with the germline gene, which may arise from a read error.

The CDR3 is 15 amino acids. CDR1 and CDR2 from the germline V gene are PRHDT and FYEKMQ (reference sequence). PCR was performed using 60 Vbeta and 13 Jbeta primers. Libraries were prepared by immunoSEQ multiplex PCR; TCRdb keeps only in-frame clonotypes and omits some of them. The sample shows about 160,000 clones, approximately 77% of them seen only once. This receptor was identified in a man between 45 and 60 years old in good health and CMV-seropositive. This chain connects TRBV13 to TRBJ2-7; D may be TRBD2 (6 bases). Sequenced sample: PBMCs. CDR3 DNA: TGTGCCAGCAGCCCCCGGAACCGGGACTTCGGTTTGTACGACTTC. Translated: CASSPRNRDFGLYDF.